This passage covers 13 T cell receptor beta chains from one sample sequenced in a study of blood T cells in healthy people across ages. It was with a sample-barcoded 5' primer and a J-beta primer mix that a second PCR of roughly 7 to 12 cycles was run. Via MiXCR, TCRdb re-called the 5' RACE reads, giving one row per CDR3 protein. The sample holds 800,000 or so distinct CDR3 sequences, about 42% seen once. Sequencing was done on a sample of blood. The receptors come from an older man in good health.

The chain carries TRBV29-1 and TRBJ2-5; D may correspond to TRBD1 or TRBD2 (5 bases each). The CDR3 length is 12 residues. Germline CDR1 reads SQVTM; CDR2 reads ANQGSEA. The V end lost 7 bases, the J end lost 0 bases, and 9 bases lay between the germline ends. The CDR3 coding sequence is TGCAGCGCCGGGGCTAACCAAGAGACCCAGTACTTC. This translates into CSAGANQETQYF. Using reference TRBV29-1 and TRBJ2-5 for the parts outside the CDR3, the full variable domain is SAVISQKPSRDICQRGTSLTIQCQVDSQVTMMFWYRQQPGQSLTLIATANQGSEATYESGFVIDKFPISRPNLTFSTLTVSNMSPEDSSIYLCSAGANQETQYFGPGTRLLVL.

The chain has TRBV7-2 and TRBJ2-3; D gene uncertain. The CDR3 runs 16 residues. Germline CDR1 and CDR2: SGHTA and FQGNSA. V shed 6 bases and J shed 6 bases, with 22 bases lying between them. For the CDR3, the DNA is TGTGCCAGCAGAAATCCGGCTCCTCCAGGTGCGGATACGCAGTATTTT. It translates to CASRNPAPPGADTQYF.

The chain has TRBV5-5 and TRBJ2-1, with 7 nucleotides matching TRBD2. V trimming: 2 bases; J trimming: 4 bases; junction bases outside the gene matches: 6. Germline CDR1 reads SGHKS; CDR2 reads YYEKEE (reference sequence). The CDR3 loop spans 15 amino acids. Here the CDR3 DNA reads TGTGCCAGCAGCTTAGCGGGGAACGATTACAATGAGCAGTTCTTC. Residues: CASSLAGNDYNEQFF. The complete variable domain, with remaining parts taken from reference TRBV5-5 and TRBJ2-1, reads DAGVTQSPTHLIKTRGQQVTLRCSPISGHKSVSWYQQVLGQGPQFIFQYYEKEERGRGNFPDRFSARQFPNYSSELNVNALLLGDSALYLCASSLAGNDYNEQFFGPGTRLTVL.

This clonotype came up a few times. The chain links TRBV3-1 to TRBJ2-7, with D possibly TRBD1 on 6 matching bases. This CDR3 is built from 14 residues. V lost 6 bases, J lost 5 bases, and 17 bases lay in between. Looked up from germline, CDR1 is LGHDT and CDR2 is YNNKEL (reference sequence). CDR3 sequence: CASSLGQILDEQYF. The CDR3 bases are TGTGCCAGCAGTTTAGGACAGATATTGGACGAGCAGTACTTC.

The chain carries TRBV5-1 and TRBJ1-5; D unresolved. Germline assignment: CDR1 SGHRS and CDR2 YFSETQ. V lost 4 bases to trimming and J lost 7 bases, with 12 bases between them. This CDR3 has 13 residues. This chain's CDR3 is CASSLRFVQPQHF. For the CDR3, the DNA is TGCGCCAGCAGCCTCCGGTTTGTCCAGCCCCAGCATTTT.

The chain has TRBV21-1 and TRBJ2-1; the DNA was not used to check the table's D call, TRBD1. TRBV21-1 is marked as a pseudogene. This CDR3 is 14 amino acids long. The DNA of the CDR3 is TGTGCCAGCAGCAAGGACAGGGAATACAATGAGCAGTTCTTC. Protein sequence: CASSKDREYNEQFF.

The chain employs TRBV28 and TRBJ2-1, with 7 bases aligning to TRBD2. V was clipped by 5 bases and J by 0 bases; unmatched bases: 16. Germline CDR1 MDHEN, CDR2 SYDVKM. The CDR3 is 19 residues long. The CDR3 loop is CASSLRVAGRSSSYNEQFF. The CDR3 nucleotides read TGTGCCAGCAGTCTCCGGGTAGCGGGCCGCTCAAGCTCCTACAATGAGCAGTTCTTC.

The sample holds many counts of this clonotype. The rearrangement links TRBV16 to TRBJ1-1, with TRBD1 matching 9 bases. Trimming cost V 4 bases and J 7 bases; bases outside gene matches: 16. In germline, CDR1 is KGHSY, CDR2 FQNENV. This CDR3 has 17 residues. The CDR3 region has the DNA TGTGCCAGCAGCCCGGTTGGGACAGGGTTTTCCCCGCGTGAAGCTTTCTTT. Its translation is CASSPVGTGFSPREAFF. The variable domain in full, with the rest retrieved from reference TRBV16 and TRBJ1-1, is GEEVAQTPKHLVRGEGQKAKLYCAPIKGHSYVFWYQQVLKNEFKFLISFQNENVFDETGMPKERFSAKCLPNSPCSLEIQATKLEDSAVYFCASSPVGTGFSPREAFFGQGTRLTVV.

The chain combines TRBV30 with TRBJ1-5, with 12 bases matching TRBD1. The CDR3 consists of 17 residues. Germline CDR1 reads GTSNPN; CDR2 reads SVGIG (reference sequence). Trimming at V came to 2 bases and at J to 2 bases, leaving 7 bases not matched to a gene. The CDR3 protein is CAWSRDRGPRGNQPQHF. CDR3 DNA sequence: TGTGCCTGGAGTCGGGACAGGGGGCCTCGGGGCAATCAGCCCCAGCATTTT.

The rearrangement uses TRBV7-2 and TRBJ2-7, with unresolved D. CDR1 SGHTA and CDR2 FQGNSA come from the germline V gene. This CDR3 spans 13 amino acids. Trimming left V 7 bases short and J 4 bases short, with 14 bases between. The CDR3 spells CASNGQLSYEQYF. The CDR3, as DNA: TGTGCCAGCAACGGGCAGCTCAGTTACGAGCAGTACTTC.

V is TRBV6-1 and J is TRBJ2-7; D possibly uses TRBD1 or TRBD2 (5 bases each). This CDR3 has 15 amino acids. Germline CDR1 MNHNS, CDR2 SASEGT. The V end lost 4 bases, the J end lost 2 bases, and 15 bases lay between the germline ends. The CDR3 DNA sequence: TGTGCCAGCAGTGGGCAATGGGACCCCGCCTACGAGCAGTACTTC. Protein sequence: CASSGQWDPAYEQYF.

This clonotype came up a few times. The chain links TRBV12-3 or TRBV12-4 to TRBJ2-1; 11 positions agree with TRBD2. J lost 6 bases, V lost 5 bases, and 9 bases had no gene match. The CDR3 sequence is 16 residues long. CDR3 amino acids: CASSGFSGRASNEQFF. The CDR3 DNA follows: TGTGCCAGCAGTGGGTTTAGCGGGAGGGCCTCCAATGAGCAGTTCTTC.

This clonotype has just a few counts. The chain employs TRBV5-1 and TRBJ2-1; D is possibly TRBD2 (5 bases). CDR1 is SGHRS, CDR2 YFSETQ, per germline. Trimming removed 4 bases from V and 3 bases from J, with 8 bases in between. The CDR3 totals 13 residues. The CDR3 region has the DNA TGCGCCAGCAGCCCCCGGGACTACAATGAGCAGTTCTTC. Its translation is CASSPRDYNEQFF.